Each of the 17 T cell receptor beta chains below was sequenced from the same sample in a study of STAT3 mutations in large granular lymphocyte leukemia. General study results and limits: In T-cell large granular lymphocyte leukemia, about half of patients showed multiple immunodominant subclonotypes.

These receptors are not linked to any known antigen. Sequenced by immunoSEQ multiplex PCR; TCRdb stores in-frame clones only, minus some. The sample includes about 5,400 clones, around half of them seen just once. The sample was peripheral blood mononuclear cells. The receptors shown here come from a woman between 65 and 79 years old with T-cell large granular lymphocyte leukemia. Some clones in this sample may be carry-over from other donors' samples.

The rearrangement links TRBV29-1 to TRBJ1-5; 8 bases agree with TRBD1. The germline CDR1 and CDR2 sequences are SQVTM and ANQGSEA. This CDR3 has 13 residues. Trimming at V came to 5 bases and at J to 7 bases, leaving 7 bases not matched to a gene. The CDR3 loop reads CSVRTGRDQPQHF. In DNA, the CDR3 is TGCAGCGTTCGGACAGGGCGGGACCAGCCCCAGCATTTT.

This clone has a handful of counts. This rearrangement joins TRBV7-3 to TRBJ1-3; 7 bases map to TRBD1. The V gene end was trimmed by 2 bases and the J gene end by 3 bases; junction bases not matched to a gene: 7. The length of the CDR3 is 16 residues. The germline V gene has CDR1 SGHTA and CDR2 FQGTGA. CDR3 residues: CASSLYHRGVGNTIYF. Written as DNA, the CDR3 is TGTGCCAGCAGCTTATACCACAGGGGTGTTGGAAACACCATATATTTT.

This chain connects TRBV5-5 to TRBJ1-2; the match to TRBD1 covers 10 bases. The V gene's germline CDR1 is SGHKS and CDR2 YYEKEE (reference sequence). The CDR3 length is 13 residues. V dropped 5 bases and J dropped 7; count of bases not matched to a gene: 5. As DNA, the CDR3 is TGTGCCAGCAGGCGTGACAGGGGGCTTGGCTACACCTTC. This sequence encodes CASRRDRGLGYTF.

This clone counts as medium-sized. CDR3 DNA sequence: TGTGCCAGCAGGGCTAGCGGGAGCGACGAGCAGTACTTC. Translating it yields CASRASGSDEQYF. The V call is TRBV7-3, the J call TRBJ2-7; 10 bases are shared with TRBD2. The CDR3 is 13 residues long. Germline-derived CDR1 and CDR2 are SGHTA and FQGTGA. Trimming at V came to 6 bases and at J to 5 bases, leaving 4 bases not matched to a gene.

The CDR3 here is CASRSKREASYEQYF. In DNA form, the CDR3 reads TGTGCCAGCAGGTCCAAGCGGGAAGCCTCCTACGAGCAGTACTTC. The rearrangement joins TRBV28 to TRBJ2-7, with TRBD2 matching 7 bases. Germline CDR1 reads MDHEN; CDR2 reads SYDVKM. This CDR3 contains 15 residues. The junction had 8 bases not matched to a gene; V was cut back by 6 bases and J by 0 bases.

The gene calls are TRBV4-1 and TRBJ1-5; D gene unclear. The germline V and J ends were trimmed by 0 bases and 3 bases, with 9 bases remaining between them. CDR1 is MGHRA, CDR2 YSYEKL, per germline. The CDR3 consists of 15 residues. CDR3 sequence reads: CASSQDQRFNQPQHF. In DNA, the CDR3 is TGCGCCAGCAGCCAAGATCAAAGGTTCAATCAGCCCCAGCATTTT.

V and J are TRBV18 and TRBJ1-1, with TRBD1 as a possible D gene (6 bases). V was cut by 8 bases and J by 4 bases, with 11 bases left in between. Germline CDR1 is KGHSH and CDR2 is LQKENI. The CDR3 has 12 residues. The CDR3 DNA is TGTGCCAGCAATCCAGGGGCCACTGAAGCTTTCTTT. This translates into CASNPGATEAFF. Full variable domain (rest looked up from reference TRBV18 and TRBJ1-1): NAGVMQNPRHLVRRRGQEARLRCSPMKGHSHVYWYRQLPEEGLKFMVYLQKENIIDESGMPKERFSAEFPKEGPSILRIQQVVRGDSAAYFCASNPGATEAFFGQGTRLTVV.

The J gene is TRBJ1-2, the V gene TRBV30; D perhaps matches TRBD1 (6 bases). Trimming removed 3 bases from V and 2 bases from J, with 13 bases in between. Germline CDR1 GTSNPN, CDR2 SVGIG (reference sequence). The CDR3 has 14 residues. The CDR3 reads CAWRTKGGNYGYTF. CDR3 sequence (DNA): TGTGCCTGGAGGACGAAGGGGGGCAACTATGGCTACACCTTC.

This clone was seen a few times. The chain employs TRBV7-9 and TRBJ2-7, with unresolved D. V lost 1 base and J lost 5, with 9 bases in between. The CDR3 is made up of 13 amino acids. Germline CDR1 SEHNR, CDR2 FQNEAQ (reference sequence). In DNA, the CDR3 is TGTGCCAGCAGCTTAGGGATAGTTGACGAGCAGTACTTC. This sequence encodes CASSLGIVDEQYF.

CDR3 region: CAWSETSDTQYF. The DNA for the CDR3 is TGTGCCTGGAGTGAGACCTCGGATACGCAGTATTTT. The gene calls are TRBV30 and TRBJ2-3; no firm D call. This CDR3 is 12 amino acids long. Trimming cost V 1 base and J 6 bases, with 8 bases left between them. Looked up from germline, CDR1 is GTSNPN and CDR2 is SVGIG (reference sequence).

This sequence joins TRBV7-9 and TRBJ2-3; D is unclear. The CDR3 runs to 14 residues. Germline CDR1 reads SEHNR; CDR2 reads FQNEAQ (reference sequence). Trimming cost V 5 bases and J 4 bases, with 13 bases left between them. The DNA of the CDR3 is TGTGCCAGCAGCCCAGATGGGATCTCAGATACGCAGTATTTT. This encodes CASSPDGISDTQYF.

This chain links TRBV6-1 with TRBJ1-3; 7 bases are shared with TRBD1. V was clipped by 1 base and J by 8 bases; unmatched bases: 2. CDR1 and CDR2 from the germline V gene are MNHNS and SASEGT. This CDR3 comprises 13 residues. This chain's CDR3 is CASSEGQGDTIYF. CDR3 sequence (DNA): TGTGCCAGCAGTGAAGGACAGGGAGACACCATATATTTT.

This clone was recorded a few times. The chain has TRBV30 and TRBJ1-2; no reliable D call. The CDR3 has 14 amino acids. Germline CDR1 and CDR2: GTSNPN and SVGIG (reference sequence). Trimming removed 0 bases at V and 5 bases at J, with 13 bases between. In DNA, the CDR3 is TGTGCCTGGAGTGTTGGGAGGAGCCTTTATGGCTACACCTTC. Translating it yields CAWSVGRSLYGYTF.

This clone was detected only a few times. The CDR3 nucleotides read TGTGCCAGCAGCTTAGTGGGGATCTACGAGCAGTACTTC. Protein product: CASSLVGIYEQYF. The chain recombines TRBV7-9 with TRBJ2-7; D remains unclear. The CDR3 is made up of 13 amino acids. Trimming took off 1 base at V and 3 bases at J, with 7 bases between the two ends. CDR1 SEHNR and CDR2 FQNEAQ come from the germline V gene (reference sequence).

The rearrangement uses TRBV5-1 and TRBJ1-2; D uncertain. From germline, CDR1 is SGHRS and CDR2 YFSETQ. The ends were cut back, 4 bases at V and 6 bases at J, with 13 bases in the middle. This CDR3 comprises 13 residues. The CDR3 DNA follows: TGCGCCAGCAGCCCCGCTGCCTACGATGGCTACACCTTC. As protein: CASSPAAYDGYTF.

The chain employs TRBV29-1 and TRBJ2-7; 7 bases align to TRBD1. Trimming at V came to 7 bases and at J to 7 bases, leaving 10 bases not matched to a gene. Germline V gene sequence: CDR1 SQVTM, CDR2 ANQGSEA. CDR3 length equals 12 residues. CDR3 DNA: TGCAGCGCAGGGGGTACAGGGTTTGAGCAGTACTTC. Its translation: CSAGGTGFEQYF.

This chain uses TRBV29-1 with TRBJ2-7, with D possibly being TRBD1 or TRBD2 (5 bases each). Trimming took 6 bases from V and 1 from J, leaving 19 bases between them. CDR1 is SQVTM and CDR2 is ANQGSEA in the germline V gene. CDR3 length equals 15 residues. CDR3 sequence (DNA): TGCAGCGTCGCTCACTCAGGGCTAGCTTCCTACGAGCAGTACTTC. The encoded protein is CSVAHSGLASYEQYF.